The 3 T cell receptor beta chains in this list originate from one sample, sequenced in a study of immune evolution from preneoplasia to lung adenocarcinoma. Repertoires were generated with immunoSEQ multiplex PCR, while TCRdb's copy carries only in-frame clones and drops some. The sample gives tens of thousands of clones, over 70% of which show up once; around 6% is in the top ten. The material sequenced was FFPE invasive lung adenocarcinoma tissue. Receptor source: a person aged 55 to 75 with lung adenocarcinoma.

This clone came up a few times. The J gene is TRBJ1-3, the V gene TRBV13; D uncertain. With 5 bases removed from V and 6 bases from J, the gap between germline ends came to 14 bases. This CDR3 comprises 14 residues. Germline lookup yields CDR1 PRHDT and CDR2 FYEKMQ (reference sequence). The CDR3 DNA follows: TGTGCCAGCAGCCCCCGGGGAAGGATAAACACCATATATTTT. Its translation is CASSPRGRINTIYF.

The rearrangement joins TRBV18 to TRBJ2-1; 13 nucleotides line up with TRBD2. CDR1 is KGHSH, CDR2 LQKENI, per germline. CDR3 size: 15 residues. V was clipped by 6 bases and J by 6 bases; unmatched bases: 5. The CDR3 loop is CASSLTSGGANEQFF. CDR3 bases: TGTGCCAGCTCTCTTACTAGCGGGGGGGCCAATGAGCAGTTCTTC.

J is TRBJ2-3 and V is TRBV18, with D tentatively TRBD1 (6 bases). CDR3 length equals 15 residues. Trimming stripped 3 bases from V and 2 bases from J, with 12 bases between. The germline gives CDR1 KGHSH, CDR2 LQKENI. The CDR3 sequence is CASSPQGTPTDTQYF. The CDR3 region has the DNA TGTGCCAGCTCACCCCAGGGGACCCCCACAGATACGCAGTATTTT.